These 22 T cell receptor beta chains share one sample of origin, sequenced in a study of blood T cell repertoires in COVID-19. Sequencing used immunoSEQ multiplex PCR; TCRdb keeps in-frame clones, though not all of them. Here the sample spans about 160,000 clones, around 92% being singletons. Source material: peripheral blood. The receptors originated from a man between 60 and 75 years old with acute or convalescent COVID-19.

The chain uses TRBV27 and TRBJ1-3; D not resolved. Per germline, CDR1 MNHEY and CDR2 SMNVEV (reference sequence). The V and J ends lost 0 bases and 0 bases respectively, with 6 bases between them. The CDR3 is 15 amino acids. For the CDR3, the DNA is TGTGCCAGCAGTTTATCGATCAGCTCTGGAAACACCATATATTTT. Its protein product is CASSLSISSGNTIYF.

This clone was seen only a few times. The chain employs TRBV5-1 and TRBJ1-1, with 7 bases matching TRBD1. CDR3 length: 14 residues. After removal of 2 bases from V and 3 bases from J, the junction contained 4 bases not matched to a gene. Germline V gene lookup returns CDR1 SGHRS and CDR2 YFSETQ. This CDR3 reads CASSFGQAYTEAFF. For the CDR3, the DNA is TGCGCCAGCAGCTTCGGACAGGCCTACACTGAAGCTTTCTTT.

The V gene is TRBV21-1, the J gene TRBJ2-7; the table's D call of TRBD1 was not tested on the DNA. TRBV21-1 represents a pseudogene. This CDR3 is built from 17 residues. This CDR3 reads CASSKAPGQGLTYEQYF. The CDR3 coding sequence is TGTGCCAGCAGCAAAGCCCCGGGACAGGGGCTTACTTACGAGCAGTACTTC.

CDR3: CASSQPTSDSEQFF. As DNA, the CDR3 is TGTGCCAGCAGTCAACCCACCTCGGACAGCGAGCAGTTCTTC. The chain has TRBV2 and TRBJ2-1, with TRBD1 as a possible D gene (6 bases). V shed 5 bases and J shed 10 bases, with 18 bases lying between them. Germline CDR1 SNHLY, CDR2 FYNNEI. The CDR3 is made up of 14 amino acids.

The rearrangement uses TRBV5-1 and TRBJ2-1; 14 positions agree with TRBD2. The germline V gene encodes CDR1 SGHRS and CDR2 YFSETQ. There are 17 residues in the CDR3. V lost 0 bases, J lost 7 bases, and 6 bases stayed unmatched. The CDR3 DNA reads TGCGCCAGCAGCTTGGATGGACTAGCGGGGGGAAGGAATGAGCAGTTCTTC. Its translation is CASSLDGLAGGRNEQFF.

The V gene is TRBV19, the J gene TRBJ1-2; maybe TRBD1 (5 bases). Trimming cost V 3 bases and J 8 bases, with 22 bases left between them. This CDR3 is 16 amino acids long. Germline lookup yields CDR1 LNHDA and CDR2 SQIVND (reference sequence). The CDR3, as DNA: TGTGCCAGTAGTATGGGGGTAAGGGGACTTACTCTCGGCTACACCTTC. Translating gives CASSMGVRGLTLGYTF.

This rearrangement joins TRBV6-1 to TRBJ2-7, with D tentatively TRBD2 (5 bases). The CDR3 consists of 13 residues. Trimming took off 0 bases at V and 11 bases at J, with 14 bases between the two ends. Germline assignment: CDR1 MNHNS and CDR2 SASEGT. This CDR3 is CASSEAGPKEEYF. The CDR3 DNA is TGTGCCAGCAGTGAAGCTGGACCCAAGGAGGAGTACTTC.

J is TRBJ2-2 and V is TRBV7-9, with a tentative D call TRBD2 (6 bases). Germline V gene lookup returns CDR1 SEHNR and CDR2 FQNEAQ (reference sequence). Trimming took off 0 bases at V and 8 bases at J, with 10 bases between the two ends. The CDR3 covers 14 residues. CDR3 loop: CASSLALGLGELFF. CDR3 coding DNA: TGTGCCAGCAGCTTAGCGTTGGGACTGGGGGAGCTGTTTTTT.

The rearrangement links TRBV27 to TRBJ2-1, with 9 bases matching TRBD1. Looked up from germline, CDR1 is MNHEY and CDR2 is SMNVEV (reference sequence). This CDR3 contains 16 residues. The trim removed 6 bases at V and 7 bases at J, leaving 13 bases unmatched. The CDR3 DNA is TGTGCCAGCAGCAGCCGAGGACAGGGGATAGAGAATGAGCAGTTCTTC. Its protein product is CASSSRGQGIENEQFF.

The V gene is TRBV7-9, the J gene TRBJ1-5; perhaps TRBD1 as D (5 bases). Germline CDR1 is SEHNR and CDR2 is FQNEAQ (reference sequence). The CDR3 contains 16 residues. The V and J ends lost 5 bases and 0 bases respectively, with 14 bases between them. Here the CDR3 DNA reads TGTGCCAGCAGCCCGGGGGAGCCCTCTAGCAATCAGCCCCAGCATTTT. Amino acids: CASSPGEPSSNQPQHF.

The chain couples TRBV6-6 to TRBJ2-7, with 7 positions matching TRBD1. The CDR3 runs 16 residues. The V segment lost 7 bases and the J segment 5 bases; nucleotides outside the gene matches: 17. Looked up from germline, CDR1 is MNHNY and CDR2 is SVGAGI (reference sequence). The DNA of the CDR3 is TGTGCCAGCAACCTCCTGCCCGAGACAGGGTATCACGAGCAGTACTTC. Amino acid sequence: CASNLLPETGYHEQYF.

This chain uses TRBV7-2 with TRBJ1-5; D remains ambiguous. From germline, CDR1 is SGHTA and CDR2 FQGNSA. Trimming pared 5 bases from V and 4 bases from J, leaving 9 bases between. This CDR3 comprises 13 residues. This CDR3 is CASSATSNQPQHF. DNA of the CDR3: TGTGCCAGCAGCGCAACAAGTAATCAGCCCCAGCATTTT. Supplemented by reference TRBV7-2 and TRBJ1-5, the full variable domain reads GAGVSQSPSNKVTEKGKDVELRCDPISGHTALYWYRQSLGQGLEFLIYFQGNSAPDKSGLPSDRFSAERTGGSVSTLTIQRTQQEDSAVYLCASSATSNQPQHFGDGTRLSIL.

Only a few counts were recorded for this clone. The V call is TRBV6-1, the J call TRBJ1-6; D is undetermined. The germline V gene has CDR1 MNHNS and CDR2 SASEGT. The CDR3 extends over 14 amino acids. The V and J ends lost 2 bases and 10 bases respectively, with 12 bases between them. CDR3: CASSETGEWSPLHF. DNA for the CDR3: TGTGCCAGCAGTGAAACCGGGGAATGGTCACCCCTCCACTTT.

The chain is built from TRBV3-1 (or the pseudogene TRBV3-2) and TRBJ2-3; 13 bases align to TRBD2. The CDR3 has 17 residues. V was clipped by 5 bases and J by 7 bases; unmatched bases: 12. Germline CDR1 reads LGHDT; CDR2 reads YNNKEL (reference sequence). Here the CDR3 reads CASSSTTSGGALNTQYF. CDR3 bases: TGTGCCAGCAGCTCCACCACTAGCGGGGGGGCCCTTAATACGCAGTATTTT.

The chain combines TRBV18 with TRBJ1-1, with D possibly TRBD1 on 5 matching bases. The germline CDR1 and CDR2 sequences are KGHSH and LQKENI. The CDR3 is 13 amino acids. With 3 bases removed from V and 8 bases from J, the gap between germline ends came to 13 bases. The CDR3 nucleotides read TGTGCCAGCTCACCGAACCAACAGGTAGAAGCTTTCTTT. Encoded protein: CASSPNQQVEAFF.

V gene TRBV6-6 combines with J gene TRBJ2-6; no reliable D call. The CDR3 covers 15 residues. Per germline, CDR1 MNHNY and CDR2 SVGAGI (reference sequence). V was shortened by 6 bases and J by 0 bases, with 9 bases between the two germline ends. The CDR3 loop reads CASSIHSSGANVLTF. The CDR3, as DNA: TGTGCCAGCAGCATACACAGCTCTGGGGCCAACGTCCTGACTTTC.

This clone appeared once. The CDR3 DNA reads TGCGCCAGCAGCTTGGTTCCACTCCAATACGAGCAGTACTTC. This codes for CASSLVPLQYEQYF. This rearrangement joins TRBV5-1 to TRBJ2-7; D gene uncertain. V shed 0 bases and J shed 4 bases, with 11 bases lying between them. The CDR3 is 14 amino acids. CDR1 SGHRS and CDR2 YFSETQ come from the germline V gene. The whole variable domain, filled in from reference TRBV5-1 and TRBJ2-7, reads KAGVTQTPRYLIKTRGQQVTLSCSPISGHRSVSWYQQTPGQGLQFLFEYFSETQRNKGNFPGRFSGRQFSNSRSEMNVSTLELGDSALYLCASSLVPLQYEQYFGPGTRLTVT.

J is TRBJ1-2 and V is TRBV29-1; D uncertain. V lost 7 bases, J lost 2 bases, and 14 bases lay in between. The CDR3 is 13 amino acids. Per the germline V gene, CDR1 is SQVTM and CDR2 is ANQGSEA. For the CDR3, the DNA is TGCAGCGCAAGACCGACGGAGAACTATGGCTACACCTTC. It is translated as CSARPTENYGYTF.

This chain connects TRBV3-1 (or the pseudogene TRBV3-2) to TRBJ1-1, with D possibly matching TRBD1 (5 bases). Germline lookup yields CDR1 LGHDT and CDR2 YNNKEL (reference sequence). The CDR3 covers 15 residues. V was trimmed by 0 bases and J by 10 bases, leaving 18 bases between them. CDR3 residues: CASSQDTGGSLGAFF. As DNA, the CDR3 is TGTGCCAGCAGCCAAGATACGGGGGGTTCTCTGGGAGCTTTCTTT.

This sequence joins TRBV5-5 and TRBJ1-2, with TRBD1 identical over 7 bases. This CDR3 is 16 amino acids long. The ends lost 4 bases at V and 5 bases at J; junction bases unmatched: 14. From germline, CDR1 is SGHKS and CDR2 YYEKEE (reference sequence). CDR3 protein: CASSTTSTGLGYGYTF. The CDR3 DNA reads TGTGCCAGCAGCACCACTTCGACAGGGCTGGGATATGGCTACACCTTC.

The chain carries TRBV28 and TRBJ1-1; perhaps TRBD1 as D (5 bases). This CDR3 region has 16 residues. Between the trimmed V and J ends, which lost 6 bases and 5 bases, there was a span of 22 bases. Germline V gives CDR1 MDHEN, CDR2 SYDVKM. The DNA of the CDR3 is TGTGCCAGCAGGTCCCCAGTAAGGGGAGGTAGGACTGAAGCTTTCTTT. It specifies CASRSPVRGGRTEAFF.

The chain couples TRBV5-1 to TRBJ2-3, with 12 bases that match TRBD1. Germline values: CDR1 SGHRS, CDR2 YFSETQ. CDR3 size: 16 residues. V was pared by 4 bases and J by 6 bases, with 9 bases of the junction left unmatched. This CDR3 reads CASSPLGQGAADTQYF. The CDR3 region has the DNA TGCGCCAGCAGCCCGCTGGGACAGGGGGCTGCTGATACGCAGTATTTT.